Listed below are T cell receptor beta chains from one sample, sequenced in a study of blood T cell repertoires in COVID-19. Clones were sequenced by immunoSEQ multiplex PCR, and TCRdb holds only the in-frame ones, with some missing. The sample includes over 150,000 clones, 80% to 90% of them seen just once. Sequenced input: peripheral blood. All receptors come from an older woman with COVID-19, enrolled during active disease. Each CDR3 is given with its conserved first and last residue. D genes are given only for firm matches. The listing skips clone size in some rows; elsewhere it reads once, few, many or a size class.

v_gene: TRBV10-3; j_gene: TRBJ2-5; abundance: .; d_gene: TRBD1; CDR3nt: TGTGCCATCAGGGATGGACAGGGGGAGACCCAGTACTTC; CDR3aa: CAIRDGQGETQYF
v_gene: TRBV11-2; j_gene: TRBJ1-1; abundance: .; d_gene: .; CDR3nt: TGTGCCAGCAGCACCATTTACCGGGACACTAAGAACACTGAAGCTTTCTTT; CDR3aa: CASSTIYRDTKNTEAFF
v_gene: TRBV5-1; j_gene: TRBJ2-7; abundance: .; d_gene: TRBD1; CDR3nt: TGCGCCAGCAGCTTGCTCTCGGGCGGACAGGGGGTAGAATTGTACGAGCAGTACTTC; CDR3aa: CASSLLSGGQGVELYEQYF
v_gene: TRBV18; j_gene: TRBJ1-1; abundance: .; d_gene: .; CDR3nt: TGTGCCAGCTCCTCAGACAGGAACACTGAAGCTTTCTTT; CDR3aa: CASSSDRNTEAFF
v_gene: TRBV2; j_gene: TRBJ1-2; abundance: .; d_gene: TRBD1; CDR3nt: TGTGCCAGCAGCCTTACAATACAGGGGACCTATGGCTACACCTTC; CDR3aa: CASSLTIQGTYGYTF
v_gene: TRBV10-3; j_gene: TRBJ2-7; abundance: few; d_gene: .; CDR3nt: TGTGCCATCAGTGAGTCGAAGGGAGGACACGAGCAGTACTTC; CDR3aa: CAISESKGGHEQYF
v_gene: TRBV19; j_gene: TRBJ2-3; abundance: .; d_gene: .; CDR3nt: TGTGCCACTAGAGAGGCCTCCCCCAGTGTGGATACGCAGTATTTT; CDR3aa: CATREASPSVDTQYF
v_gene: TRBV2; j_gene: TRBJ2-1; abundance: .; d_gene: .; CDR3nt: TGTGCCAGCATGGACCCAACACGGACAAGCTCCTACAATGAGCAGTTCTTC; CDR3aa: CASMDPTRTSSYNEQFF
v_gene: TRBV18; j_gene: TRBJ2-3; abundance: .; d_gene: TRBD2; CDR3nt: TGTGCCAGCTCCCCAGGACTAGCGGGAGGGCGAGATACGCAGTATTTT; CDR3aa: CASSPGLAGGRDTQYF
v_gene: TRBV7-3; j_gene: TRBJ1-3; abundance: few; d_gene: TRBD1; CDR3nt: TGTGCCAGCAGCTTACTTTTCGGGACAGCCTTTGGAAACACCATATATTTT; CDR3aa: CASSLLFGTAFGNTIYF
v_gene: TRBV5-1; j_gene: TRBJ2-3; abundance: .; d_gene: TRBD2; CDR3nt: TGCGCCAGCAGCTCCCTAGCGGGAGGTTCAGATACGCAGTATTTT; CDR3aa: CASSSLAGGSDTQYF
v_gene: TRBV18; j_gene: TRBJ2-3; abundance: .; d_gene: .; CDR3nt: TGTGCCAGCTCACCAGCGGGGGATACGCAGTATTTT; CDR3aa: CASSPAGDTQYF
v_gene: TRBV7-2; j_gene: TRBJ2-3; abundance: .; d_gene: .; CDR3nt: TGTGCCAGCAGCTTAGCCGGGCGGGACACAGATACGCAGTATTTT; CDR3aa: CASSLAGRDTDTQYF
v_gene: TRBV24-1; j_gene: TRBJ2-5; abundance: .; d_gene: TRBD2; CDR3nt: TGTGCCACCGGGACTAGCGGGATTCAAGAGACCCAGTACTTC; CDR3aa: CATGTSGIQETQYF
v_gene: TRBV5-4; j_gene: TRBJ2-1; abundance: few; d_gene: .; CDR3nt: TGTGCCAGCAGCTTGGGACAGGCAAGCTCCTACAATGAGCAGTTCTTC; CDR3aa: CASSLGQASSYNEQFF
v_gene: TRBV6-2/TRBV6-3; j_gene: TRBJ2-7; abundance: .; d_gene: TRBD2; CDR3nt: TGTGCCAGCAGTTACAACAGCGGGAGGGCCTTGCCCTACGAGCAGTACTTC; CDR3aa: CASSYNSGRALPYEQYF